This passage covers 2 T cell receptor beta chains from one sample sequenced in a study of control samples from healthy donors and cancer patients. Clones were sequenced by immunoSEQ multiplex PCR, and TCRdb holds only the in-frame ones, with some missing. The table lists some 150,000 clones, 85% to 95% of them singletons. Input material: blood. The origin of the receptors is a middle-aged man in good health.

This clone was picked up one time. The chain uses TRBV5-1 and TRBJ2-2; D perhaps matches TRBD1 (6 bases). The CDR3 sequence is 17 residues long. Germline CDR1 is SGHRS and CDR2 is YFSETQ. V gave up 7 bases and J gave up 0 bases, with 19 bases separating them. CDR3 DNA sequence: TGCGCCAGCTGGACAGCCCTAACGACCGCGAACACCGGGGAGCTGTTTTTT. Translation: CASWTALTTANTGELFF.

The V call is TRBV7-8, the J call TRBJ2-3; 7 positions agree with TRBD2. The CDR3 is 14 residues long. Germline lookup yields CDR1 SGHVS and CDR2 FQNEAQ. The V segment lost 4 bases and the J segment 4 bases; nucleotides outside the gene matches: 5. This CDR3 is CASSYRAGPDTQYF. The CDR3, as DNA: TGTGCCAGCAGCTATAGAGCGGGACCAGATACGCAGTATTTT.